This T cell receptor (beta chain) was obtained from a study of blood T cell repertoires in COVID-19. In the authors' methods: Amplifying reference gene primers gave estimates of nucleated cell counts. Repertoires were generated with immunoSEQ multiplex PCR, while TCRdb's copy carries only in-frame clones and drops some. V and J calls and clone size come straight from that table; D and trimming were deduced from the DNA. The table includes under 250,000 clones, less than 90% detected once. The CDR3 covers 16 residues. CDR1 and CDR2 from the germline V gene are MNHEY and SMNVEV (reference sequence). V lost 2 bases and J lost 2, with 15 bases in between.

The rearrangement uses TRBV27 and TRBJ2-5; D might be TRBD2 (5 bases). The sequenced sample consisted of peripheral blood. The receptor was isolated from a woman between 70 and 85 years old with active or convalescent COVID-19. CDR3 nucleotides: TGTGCCAGCAGTTTAGTTCGGGGAAACCCGCAAGAGACCCAGTACTTC. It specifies CASSLVRGNPQETQYF.